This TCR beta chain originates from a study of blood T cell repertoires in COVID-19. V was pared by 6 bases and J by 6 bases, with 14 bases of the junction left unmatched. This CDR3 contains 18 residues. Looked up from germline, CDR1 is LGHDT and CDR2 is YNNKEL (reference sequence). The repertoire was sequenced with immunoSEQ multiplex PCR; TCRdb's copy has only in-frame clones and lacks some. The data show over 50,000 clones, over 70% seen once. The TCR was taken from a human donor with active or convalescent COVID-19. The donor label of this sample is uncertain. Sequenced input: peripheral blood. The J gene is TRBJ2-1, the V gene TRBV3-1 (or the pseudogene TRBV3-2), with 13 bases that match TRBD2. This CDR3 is CASRPTLAGGLVSNEQFF. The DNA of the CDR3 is TGTGCCAGCAGACCTACACTAGCGGGAGGGCTCGTCTCCAATGAGCAGTTCTTC.